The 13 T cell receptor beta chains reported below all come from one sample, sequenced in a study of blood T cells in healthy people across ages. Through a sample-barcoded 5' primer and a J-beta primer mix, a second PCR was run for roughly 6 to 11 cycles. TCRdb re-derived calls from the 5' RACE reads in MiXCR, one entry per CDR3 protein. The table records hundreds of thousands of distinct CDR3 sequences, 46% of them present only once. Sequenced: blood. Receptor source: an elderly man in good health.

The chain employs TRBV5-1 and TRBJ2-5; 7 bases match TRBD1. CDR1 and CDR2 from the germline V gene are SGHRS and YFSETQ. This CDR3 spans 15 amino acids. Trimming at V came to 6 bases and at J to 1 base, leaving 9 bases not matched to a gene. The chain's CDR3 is CASNPHRGPQETQYF. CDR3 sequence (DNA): TGCGCCAGCAACCCGCACAGGGGCCCCCAAGAGACCCAGTACTTC.

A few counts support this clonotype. The CDR3 nucleotides are TGCGCCAGCAGCAGAAATGCAGGGCGGGAGTACAATGAGCAGTTCTTC. It yields the protein CASSRNAGREYNEQFF. The chain joins TRBV5-1 to TRBJ2-1; 7 bases map to TRBD2. The germline gives CDR1 SGHRS, CDR2 YFSETQ. The CDR3 length is 16 residues. With V trimmed by 4 bases and J by 4 bases, 11 bases remained unmatched.

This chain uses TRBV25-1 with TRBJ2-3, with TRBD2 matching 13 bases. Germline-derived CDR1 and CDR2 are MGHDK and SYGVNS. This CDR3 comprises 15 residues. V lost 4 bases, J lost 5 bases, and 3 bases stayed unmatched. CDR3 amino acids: CASSGGLAGQDTQYF. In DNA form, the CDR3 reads TGTGCCAGCAGTGGGGGACTAGCGGGACAAGATACGCAGTATTTT.

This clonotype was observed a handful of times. The CDR3 DNA is TGTGCCAGCAGCCGCCCCGGAATAGGAACTAGCAGCACAGATACGCAGTATTTT. Its protein is CASSRPGIGTSSTDTQYF. This rearrangement joins TRBV3-1 to TRBJ2-3; a weak D match, TRBD2 (6 bases). This CDR3 region has 18 residues. Looked up from germline, CDR1 is LGHDT and CDR2 is YNNKEL (reference sequence). The V and J ends lost 4 bases and 0 bases respectively, with 20 bases between them.

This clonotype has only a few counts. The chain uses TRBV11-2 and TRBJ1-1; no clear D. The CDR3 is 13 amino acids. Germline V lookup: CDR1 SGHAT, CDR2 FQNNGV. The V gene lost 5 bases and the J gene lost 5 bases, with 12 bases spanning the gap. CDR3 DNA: TGTGCCAGCAGCCCGTCCCCTTTTACTGAAGCTTTCTTT. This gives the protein CASSPSPFTEAFF.

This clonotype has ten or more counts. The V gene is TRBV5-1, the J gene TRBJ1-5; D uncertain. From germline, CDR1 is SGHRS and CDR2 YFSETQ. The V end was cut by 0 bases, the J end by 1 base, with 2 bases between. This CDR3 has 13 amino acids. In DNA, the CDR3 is TGCGCCAGCAGCTTGGACAGCAATCAGCCCCAGCATTTT. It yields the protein CASSLDSNQPQHF.

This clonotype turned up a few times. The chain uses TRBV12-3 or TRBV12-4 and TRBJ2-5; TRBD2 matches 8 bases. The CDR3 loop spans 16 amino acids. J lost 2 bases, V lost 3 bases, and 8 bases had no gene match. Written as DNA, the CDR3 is TGTGCCAGCAGTTTTCGGCTAGCGGGCGGGCAAGAGACCCAGTACTTC. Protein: CASSFRLAGGQETQYF.

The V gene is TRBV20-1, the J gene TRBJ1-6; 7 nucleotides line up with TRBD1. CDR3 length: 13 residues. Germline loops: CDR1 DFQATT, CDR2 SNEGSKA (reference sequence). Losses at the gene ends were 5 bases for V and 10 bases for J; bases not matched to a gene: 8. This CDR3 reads CSAARQGRSPLHF. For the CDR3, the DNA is TGCAGTGCTGCACGACAGGGTCGCTCACCCCTCCACTTT.

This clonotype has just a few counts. The CDR3 loop reads CASSLIEKTHTDTQYF. CDR3 nucleotide sequence: TGTGCCAGCAGCCTAATTGAAAAGACTCACACAGATACGCAGTATTTT. This chain uses TRBV7-9 with TRBJ2-3; D gene ambiguous. Between the trimmed V and J ends, which lost 5 bases and 2 bases, there was a span of 17 bases. Germline loops: CDR1 SEHNR, CDR2 FQNEAQ (reference sequence). The CDR3 runs to 16 residues.

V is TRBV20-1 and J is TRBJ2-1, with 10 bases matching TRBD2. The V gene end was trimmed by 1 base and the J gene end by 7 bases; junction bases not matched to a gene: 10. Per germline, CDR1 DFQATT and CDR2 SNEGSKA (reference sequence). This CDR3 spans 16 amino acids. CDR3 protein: CSARGTEREGQNEQFF. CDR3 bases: TGCAGTGCTAGAGGCACCGAGCGGGAGGGCCAAAATGAGCAGTTCTTC.

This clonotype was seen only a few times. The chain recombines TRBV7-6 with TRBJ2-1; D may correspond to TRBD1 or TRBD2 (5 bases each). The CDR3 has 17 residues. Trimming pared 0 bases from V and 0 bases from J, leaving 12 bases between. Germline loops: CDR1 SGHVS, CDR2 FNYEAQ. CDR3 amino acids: CASSLARGRSSYNEQFF. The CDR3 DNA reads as TGTGCCAGCAGCTTAGCTCGGGGCCGAAGCTCCTACAATGAGCAGTTCTTC.

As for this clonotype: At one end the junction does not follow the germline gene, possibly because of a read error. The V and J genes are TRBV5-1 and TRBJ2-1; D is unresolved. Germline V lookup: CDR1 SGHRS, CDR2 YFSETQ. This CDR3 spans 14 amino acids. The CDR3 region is CTSTTLARYNEQFF. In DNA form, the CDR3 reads TGCACCAGCACGACATTGGCCCGATACAATGAGCAGTTCTTC.

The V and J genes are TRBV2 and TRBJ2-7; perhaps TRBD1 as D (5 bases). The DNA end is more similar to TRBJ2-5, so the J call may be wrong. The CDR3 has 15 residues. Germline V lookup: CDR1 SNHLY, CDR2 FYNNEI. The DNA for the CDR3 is TGTGCCAGCAGTTTGTCTAGGACAAGACAAGAGACCCAGTACTTC. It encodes CASSLSRTRQETQYF.